This T cell receptor (beta chain) was found in a study of shared clonotypes between healthy human individuals. Background on the study: With ages of 18 to 49, the donors were a couple of women and three men.

CDR1 and CDR2 from the germline V gene are ENHRY and SYGVKD. The CDR3 sequence is 16 residues long. V lost 0 bases, J lost 3 bases, and 9 bases lay in between. General study points: Large depth notwithstanding, sorted-subset sequencing proved incomplete by rarefaction. Sharing across four donors was highest in naive CD4 (approximately 5%) and lowest in memory CD8 (about 0.4%).

Donors comprised healthy HIV-negative adults lacking recent acute infections or vaccinations. About this clone itself: As yet, its antigen is unknown. The sample carries other DNA sequences with the same CDR3.

Sequencing used immunoSEQ multiplex PCR; TCRdb keeps in-frame clones, though not all of them. The sample lists 2 million to 2.5 million clones, 90% to 97% seen once, with around 0.13% in the top ten. This sequence was found in a young man in good health. The V gene is TRBV10-3, the J gene TRBJ2-6; tentatively, D is TRBD2 (6 bases). The sample taken for sequencing was naive CD4+ T cells sorted from blood. Subset denoted: CD45RA+ positively selected. CDR3 loop: CAISESPGDGANVLTF. In DNA form, the CDR3 reads TGTGCCATCAGTGAGTCGCCGGGGGATGGGGCCAACGTCCTGACTTTC.